These 17 T cell receptor beta chains share one sample of origin, sequenced in a study of molecular identifiers for immune sequencing clone quantification. MiXCR, applied by TCRdb to the PCR reads, yields one record per CDR3 protein. The table lists some 590,000 distinct CDR3 sequences, approximately 24% of them singletons. The sample consisted of naive CD8+ T cells from blood, with Jurkat cell RNA spiked in. Described subset: FACS-sorted CD8+CD4-CCR7+CD45RA+ naive T cells. These receptors all come from a human donor in good health. Some libraries in this study had Jurkat cell RNA spiked in.

This clonotype was seen a few times. The CDR3 DNA reads TGTGCCAGCAGCCCCGACAGAGATTCTGGAAACACCATATATTTT. Its protein product is CASSPDRDSGNTIYF. The V and J genes are TRBV5-3 and TRBJ1-3; perhaps TRBD1 as D (5 bases). TRBV5-3 is classed as an ORF, of uncertain function. V gave up 8 bases and J gave up 1 base, with 16 bases separating them. This CDR3 contains 15 residues.

This clonotype was detected a few times. The V call is TRBV12-3 or TRBV12-4, the J call TRBJ2-2; 8 positions agree with TRBD1. The CDR3 length is 15 residues. Trimming removed 4 bases from V and 5 bases from J; junction bases left unmatched: 6. The CDR3 is CASSSSRGLTGELFF. The DNA of the CDR3 is TGTGCCAGCAGTTCGTCCAGGGGGCTTACCGGGGAGCTGTTTTTT.

The CDR3 sequence: CASSLLSSKVEGLGIEQYF. CDR3 sequence (DNA): TGTGCCAGCAGTTTATTAAGCTCGAAGGTAGAGGGTTTAGGTATCGAGCAGTACTTC. This rearrangement joins TRBV28 to TRBJ2-7; D might be TRBD2 (5 bases). This CDR3 is built from 19 residues. The V end lost 1 base, the J end lost 6 bases, and 28 bases lay between the germline ends. Germline V CDR1 and CDR2: MDHEN, SYDVKM.

A remark on this clonotype: It may be a read error: a sequence one base away is much more abundant. V gene TRBV12-3 or TRBV12-4 combines with J gene TRBJ1-1; D gene uncertain. The CDR3 sequence is 13 residues long. The V and J ends lost 7 bases and 8 bases respectively, with 17 bases between them. In DNA, the CDR3 is TGTGCCAGCATAGCGCCAAGGGTTCGGGAAGCTTTCTTT. Protein: CASIAPRVREAFF.

This clonotype was picked up a small number of times. The chain uses TRBV7-9 and TRBJ2-3; 10 bases line up with TRBD2. Germline CDR1 SEHNR, CDR2 FQNEAQ (reference sequence). The V segment lost 6 bases and the J segment 3 bases; nucleotides outside the gene matches: 9. The CDR3 consists of 16 residues. The CDR3 sequence: CASSPMGLASTDTQYF. As DNA, the CDR3 is TGTGCCAGCAGTCCCATGGGACTAGCGTCGACAGATACGCAGTATTTT.

At least ten counts were recorded for this clonotype. J is TRBJ1-1 and V is TRBV7-9, with D perhaps TRBD1 (5 bases). The V end lost 4 bases, the J end lost 6 bases, and 9 bases lay between the germline ends. The CDR3 contains 12 residues. The V gene's germline CDR1 is SEHNR and CDR2 FQNEAQ (reference sequence). CDR3 sequence (DNA): TGTGCCAGCAGCTACGGGGACGCTGAAGCTTTCTTT. Its protein is CASSYGDAEAFF.

V gene TRBV30 combines with J gene TRBJ2-3; 7 bases line up with TRBD2. CDR1 GTSNPN and CDR2 SVGIG come from the germline V gene (reference sequence). The J segment lost 1 base and the V segment lost 5 bases, leaving 9 bases of the junction unmatched. The CDR3 spans 15 residues. As DNA, the CDR3 is TGTGCCTGGGGGGAGGGAACGGTGGGCACAGATACGCAGTATTTT. It translates to CAWGEGTVGTDTQYF.

The chain carries TRBV19 and TRBJ2-7; D unresolved. V lost 3 bases and J 3 bases, leaving 15 bases between the germline ends. Germline V lookup: CDR1 LNHDA, CDR2 SQIVND (reference sequence). CDR3 length equals 15 residues. The CDR3 DNA sequence: TGTGCCAGTAGTATGGCCGGGCCTCGGGTCTACGAGCAGTACTTC. Translated, it gives CASSMAGPRVYEQYF. Using reference TRBV19 and TRBJ2-7 for the parts outside the CDR3, the full variable domain is DGGITQSPKYLFRKEGQNVTLSCEQNLNHDAMYWYRQDPGQGLRLIYYSQIVNDFQKGDIAEGYSVSREKKESFPLTVTSAQKNPTAFYLCASSMAGPRVYEQYFGPGTRLTVT.

Only a few counts were recorded for this clonotype. V usage is TRBV4-3 and J usage is TRBJ1-2; D uncertain. The V end was cut by 0 bases, the J end by 2 bases, with 13 bases between. Per the germline V gene, CDR1 is LGHNA and CDR2 is YSLEER. The CDR3 runs 16 residues. The CDR3 loop reads CASSQDLGDWNYGYTF. In DNA form, the CDR3 reads TGCGCCAGCAGCCAAGATCTGGGCGACTGGAACTATGGCTACACCTTC.

This clonotype was seen many times. The chain uses TRBV7-2 and TRBJ2-1; 8 nucleotides line up with TRBD1. There are 15 residues in the CDR3. V dropped 5 bases and J dropped 0; count of bases not matched to a gene: 3. Per germline, CDR1 SGHTA and CDR2 FQGNSA. The CDR3, as DNA: TGTGCCAGCAGCCCAGGGGGCAGCTCCTACAATGAGCAGTTCTTC. As protein: CASSPGGSSYNEQFF.

The chain employs TRBV23-1 and TRBJ2-1, with D possibly matching TRBD2 (6 bases). TRBV23-1 belongs to the ORF category, with a function that is uncertain. This CDR3 is 13 amino acids long. V shed 7 bases and J shed 6 bases, with 13 bases lying between them. The CDR3 loop reads CASISREGNEQFF. Here the CDR3 DNA reads TGCGCCAGCATTTCGCGGGAAGGCAATGAGCAGTTCTTC.

There are many counts of this clonotype. The chain combines TRBV5-4 with TRBJ2-3; 9 bases line up with TRBD2. Trimming took 5 bases from V and 6 from J; bases not matched to a gene: 16. The germline V gene has CDR1 SGHNT and CDR2 YYREEE (reference sequence). This CDR3 is built from 17 residues. The DNA for the CDR3 is TGTGCCAGCAGAACGAGGGAGGGGCTAGCGGGACCCGATACGCAGTATTTT. It translates to CASRTREGLAGPDTQYF.

This clonotype showed up many times. V usage is TRBV29-1 and J usage is TRBJ2-1; D ambiguous. Germline V gene lookup returns CDR1 SQVTM and CDR2 ANQGSEA. The CDR3 length is 11 residues. Trimming removed 1 base from V and 4 bases from J, with 2 bases in between. The CDR3 nucleotides read TGCAGCGTTGAAGGGTACAATGAGCAGTTCTTC. Protein product: CSVEGYNEQFF.

This clonotype was found a few times. The chain is built from TRBV4-2 and TRBJ2-1; 13 nucleotides line up with TRBD2. The V segment lost 2 bases and the J segment 5 bases; nucleotides outside the gene matches: 9. This CDR3 has 18 residues. The germline gives CDR1 LGHNA, CDR2 YNFKEQ. DNA for the CDR3: TGTGCCAGCAGCCAACTTCAAGCCGGGACTAGCGGGGACAATGAGCAGTTCTTC. Protein product: CASSQLQAGTSGDNEQFF.

V gene TRBV6-2 or TRBV6-3 combines with J gene TRBJ2-7; no clear D gene. V shed 3 bases and J shed 2 bases, with 11 bases lying between them. Germline V CDR1 and CDR2: MNHEY, SVGEGT. The CDR3 runs 14 residues. The CDR3 here is CASSYQGGPYEQYF. The CDR3 DNA is TGTGCCAGCAGTTATCAAGGCGGACCCTACGAGCAGTACTTC.

The gene calls are TRBV28 and TRBJ2-7; maybe TRBD1 (6 bases). V was shortened by 10 bases and J by 0 bases, with 13 bases between the two germline ends. This CDR3 is built from 13 residues. Germline V CDR1 and CDR2: MDHEN, SYDVKM. The CDR3 DNA reads as TGTGCCACCTCAGGACAGACCTCCTACGAGCAGTACTTC. The encoded protein is CATSGQTSYEQYF. Looking up the rest from reference TRBV28 and TRBJ2-7 gives the full variable domain: DVKVTQSSRYLVKRTGEKVFLECVQDMDHENMFWYRQDPGLGLRLIYFSYDVKMKEKGDIPEGYSVSREKKERFSLILESASTNQTSMYLCATSGQTSYEQYFGPGTRLTVT.

In this sample, this clonotype turned up a few times. The chain links TRBV12-3 or TRBV12-4 to TRBJ2-1; D call uncertain. The CDR3 sequence is 13 residues long. Trimming cost V 6 bases and J 2 bases, with 8 bases left between them. Written as DNA, the CDR3 is TGTGCCAGCAGCGCCGAGACCTACAATGAGCAGTTCTTC. The encoded protein is CASSAETYNEQFF.